Below are 30 T cell receptor beta chains sequenced from a single sample in a study of graft-versus-host responses after intestinal transplantation. TCRdb's copy holds only in-frame clones and misses some; the assay was immunoSEQ multiplex PCR. The data contain under 20,000 clones, about 95% of them singletons. Sample: PBMCs, taken 23 days after intestinal transplant. These receptors all come from a human patient who received an intestinal transplant, so some T cells may come from the graft donor.

In nucleotides, the CDR3 is TGTGCCAGCAGCCGCTCGTCAGGGACGAACACTGAAGCTTTCTTT. Protein sequence: CASSRSSGTNTEAFF. The chain employs TRBV5-6 and TRBJ1-1; possibly TRBD1 for D (5 bases). This CDR3 comprises 15 residues. V lost 4 bases, J lost 1 base, and 14 bases lay in between. The V gene's germline CDR1 is SGHDT and CDR2 YYEEEE.

The rearrangement joins TRBV6-5 to TRBJ2-7, with 10 bases that match TRBD1. The CDR3 runs 16 residues. Germline-derived CDR1 and CDR2 are MNHEY and SVGAGI. Trimming removed 0 bases from V and 3 bases from J; junction bases left unmatched: 5. CDR3 DNA sequence: TGTGCCAGCAGTTACTCGACTAGGACAGGGGGCTACGAGCAGTACTTC. Protein product: CASSYSTRTGGYEQYF.

This clone has more than one count but fewer than ten. This chain links TRBV5-1 with TRBJ2-2; the D call may be TRBD1 or TRBD2 (5 bases each). V was cut by 0 bases and J by 5 bases, with 17 bases left in between. Germline V gives CDR1 SGHRS, CDR2 YFSETQ. The CDR3 is 17 residues long. CDR3 nucleotide sequence: TGCGCCAGCAGCTTGGGAGGGGCCAATTTTCGGACCGGGGAGCTGTTTTTT. It encodes CASSLGGANFRTGELFF.

The chain is built from TRBV7-9 and TRBJ2-1, with D perhaps TRBD2 (7 bases). The V gene's germline CDR1 is SEHNR and CDR2 FQNEAQ (reference sequence). V was shortened by 5 bases and J by 0 bases, with 11 bases between the two germline ends. The CDR3 loop spans 15 amino acids. CDR3 sequence reads: CASSPRGGSYNEQFF. For the CDR3, the DNA is TGTGCCAGCAGCCCGAGGGGGGGCTCCTACAATGAGCAGTTCTTC.

J is TRBJ2-5 and V is TRBV13; 7 nucleotides match TRBD1. The germline V gene has CDR1 PRHDT and CDR2 FYEKMQ (reference sequence). CDR3 length: 15 residues. The V segment lost 3 bases and the J segment 1 base; nucleotides outside the gene matches: 5. This CDR3 reads CASSLGQTIQETQYF. As DNA, the CDR3 is TGTGCCAGCAGCTTGGGACAGACCATCCAAGAGACCCAGTACTTC.

In its sample, this clone was seen once. The chain employs TRBV9 and TRBJ1-1; a weak D match, TRBD1 (5 bases). The CDR3 length is 13 residues. Germline V gene data show CDR1 as SGDLS and CDR2 as YYNGEE. The V end lost 5 bases, the J end lost 5 bases, and 13 bases lay between the germline ends. CDR3 sequence: CASSLGWGTEAFF. The CDR3 nucleotides read TGTGCCAGCAGTCTGGGGTGGGGGACTGAAGCTTTCTTT.

The V and J genes are TRBV6-5 and TRBJ2-7; D remains ambiguous. This CDR3 spans 12 amino acids. The V gene lost 0 bases and the J gene lost 13 bases, with 13 bases spanning the gap. Germline V gene sequence: CDR1 MNHEY, CDR2 SVGAGI. CDR3 loop: CASSYSGEYRYF. The CDR3 bases are TGTGCCAGCAGTTACTCCGGAGAATACCGTTACTTC.

The rearrangement uses TRBV25-1 and TRBJ2-5, with unresolved D. There are 13 residues in the CDR3. V was pared by 3 bases and J by 7 bases, with 12 bases between. CDR1 MGHDK and CDR2 SYGVNS come from the germline V gene. CDR3 sequence reads: CASSDSLPGTQYF. Here the CDR3 DNA reads TGTGCCAGCAGTGACTCCCTGCCCGGGACCCAGTACTTC.

The chain joins TRBV9 to TRBJ2-3; tentative D call: TRBD2 (5 bases). The ends were cut back, 0 bases at V and 6 bases at J, with 11 bases in the middle. The germline V gene has CDR1 SGDLS and CDR2 YYNGEE. The CDR3 consists of 14 residues. DNA for the CDR3: TGTGCCAGCAGCGTAGAAGCGGTCACCGATACGCAGTATTTT. Encoded protein: CASSVEAVTDTQYF.

The chain has TRBV30 and TRBJ2-1; D is unclear. CDR3 size: 12 residues. Trimming removed 4 bases from V and 0 bases from J, with 4 bases in between. Germline assignment: CDR1 GTSNPN and CDR2 SVGIG (reference sequence). CDR3 residues: CAWTSSYNEQFF. The CDR3 nucleotides are TGTGCCTGGACGAGCTCCTACAATGAGCAGTTCTTC.

The chain couples TRBV7-9 to TRBJ2-7; 7 bases align to TRBD1. Trimming cost V 5 bases and J 2 bases; bases outside gene matches: 6. This CDR3 contains 14 residues. Germline V lookup: CDR1 SEHNR, CDR2 FQNEAQ (reference sequence). This chain's CDR3 is CASSLPGQTYEQYF. The CDR3 region has the DNA TGTGCCAGCAGCCTGCCGGGACAGACCTACGAGCAGTACTTC. Based on the CDR3 plus reference TRBV7-9 and TRBJ2-7, the full variable domain is DTGVSQNPRHKITKRGQNVTFRCDPISEHNRLYWYRQTLGQGPEFLTYFQNEAQLEKSRLLSDRFSAERPKGSFSTLEIQRTEQGDSAMYLCASSLPGQTYEQYFGPGTRLTVT.

V is TRBV7-2 and J is TRBJ2-3; 7 bases are a match to TRBD1. CDR3 size: 16 residues. Germline CDR1 reads SGHTA; CDR2 reads FQGNSA. V lost 5 bases and J lost 6; bases outside the gene matches: 14. CDR3: CASSSKGARISDTQYF. The CDR3 DNA reads as TGTGCCAGCAGCAGTAAGGGGGCGCGTATCTCCGATACGCAGTATTTT.

The V and J genes are TRBV6-5 and TRBJ2-7; TRBD1 or TRBD2 may be the D gene (6 bases each). This CDR3 comprises 15 residues. V gave up 2 bases and J gave up 2 bases, with 13 bases separating them. Germline CDR1 and CDR2: MNHEY and SVGAGI. This CDR3 reads CASSYGGGVAYEQYF. The CDR3 DNA reads TGTGCCAGCAGTTACGGGGGCGGGGTTGCCTACGAGCAGTACTTC.

The chain joins TRBV6-5 to TRBJ2-7; no firm D call. The germline gives CDR1 MNHEY, CDR2 SVGAGI. CDR3 length equals 15 residues. V lost 5 bases and J lost 6, with 20 bases in between. CDR3 residues: CASSPFSSVAGEQYF. The CDR3, as DNA: TGTGCCAGCAGTCCCTTTTCGTCCGTTGCAGGCGAGCAGTACTTC.

This chain uses TRBV9 with TRBJ2-7; D is perhaps TRBD2 (6 bases). CDR3 length: 15 amino acids. V gave up 0 bases and J gave up 5 bases, with 15 bases separating them. The germline CDR1 and CDR2 sequences are SGDLS and YYNGEE. This CDR3 is CASSVEGAGRNEQYF. The CDR3 nucleotides read TGTGCCAGCAGCGTAGAGGGTGCAGGGAGGAACGAGCAGTACTTC. Complete variable domain (other parts from reference TRBV9 and TRBJ2-7): DSGVTQTPKHLITATGQRVTLRCSPRSGDLSVYWYQQSLDQGLQFLIQYYNGEERAKGNILERFSAQQFPDLHSELNLSSLELGDSALYFCASSVEGAGRNEQYFGPGTRLTVT.

The CDR3 DNA reads as TGTGCCAGCAGCTTGGGGCCAGGGTACACCTACGAGCAGTACTTC. The encoded protein is CASSLGPGYTYEQYF. The gene calls are TRBV5-6 and TRBJ2-7; TRBD1 is a possible D gene (5 bases). The CDR3 loop spans 15 amino acids. V was shortened by 0 bases and J by 2 bases, with 12 bases between the two germline ends. Germline loops: CDR1 SGHDT, CDR2 YYEEEE.

The chain links TRBV14 to TRBJ2-5, with TRBD2 matching over 11 bases. The J call may be faulty, since TRBJ2-7 better matches the DNA end. Per germline, CDR1 SGHDN and CDR2 FVKESK. The CDR3 totals 16 residues. In nucleotides, the CDR3 is TGTGCCAGCAGCCAAGACCTGGGACTAGCGGACTACGAGCAGTACTTC. It specifies CASSQDLGLADYEQYF.

The J gene is TRBJ1-5, the V gene TRBV28; D is ambiguous. Between the trimmed V and J ends, which lost 6 bases and 3 bases, there was a span of 6 bases. The CDR3 is 12 amino acids. Germline V gives CDR1 MDHEN, CDR2 SYDVKM. The DNA for the CDR3 is TGTGCCAGCAGATTCGACAATCAGCCCCAGCATTTT. This gives the protein CASRFDNQPQHF.

Only a few counts were recorded for this clone. V usage is TRBV5-6 and J usage is TRBJ1-3; 9 bases are shared with TRBD1. V was clipped by 3 bases and J by 4 bases; unmatched bases: 5. Per germline, CDR1 SGHDT and CDR2 YYEEEE. The CDR3 is 15 amino acids. CDR3 sequence (DNA): TGTGCCAGCAGCTACGGGACAGGGAGAGGAAACACCATATATTTT. Translating gives CASSYGTGRGNTIYF.

The V gene is TRBV7-9, the J gene TRBJ1-1; D gene ambiguous. CDR1 and CDR2 (germline): SEHNR, FQNEAQ (reference sequence). The CDR3 length is 12 residues. V shed 8 bases and J shed 1 base, with 8 bases lying between them. CDR3 loop: CASLAANTEAFF. The CDR3 DNA follows: TGTGCCAGCCTAGCAGCGAACACTGAAGCTTTCTTT.

The chain carries TRBV6-6 and TRBJ2-5, with TRBD1 as a possible D gene (5 bases). This CDR3 spans 16 amino acids. In germline, CDR1 is MNHNY, CDR2 SVGAGI (reference sequence). V was clipped by 2 bases and J by 5 bases, with 18 bases between them. The CDR3 sequence is CASSYAHEGVGETQYF. For the CDR3, the DNA is TGTGCCAGCAGTTACGCTCATGAAGGGGTGGGCGAGACCCAGTACTTC.

The J gene is TRBJ1-2, the V gene TRBV7-2, with D possibly being TRBD1 (6 bases). CDR3 length equals 14 residues. Germline CDR1 SGHTA, CDR2 FQGNSA. V lost 5 bases, J lost 8 bases, and 18 bases lay in between. The CDR3 spells CASSPGGAPEGYTF. The CDR3 bases are TGTGCCAGCAGCCCCGGGGGGGCTCCTGAGGGCTACACCTTC.

V is TRBV5-1 and J is TRBJ1-2, with D perhaps TRBD1 (5 bases). This CDR3 comprises 13 residues. Germline-derived CDR1 and CDR2 are SGHRS and YFSETQ. V was pared by 5 bases and J by 3 bases, with 11 bases between. CDR3: CASRWRGDYGYTF. CDR3 DNA sequence: TGCGCCAGCAGGTGGAGGGGTGACTATGGCTACACCTTC. The full variable domain, its missing parts supplied by reference TRBV5-1 and TRBJ1-2, is KAGVTQTPRYLIKTRGQQVTLSCSPISGHRSVSWYQQTPGQGLQFLFEYFSETQRNKGNFPGRFSGRQFSNSRSEMNVSTLELGDSALYLCASRWRGDYGYTFGSGTRLTVV.

CDR3 protein: CATTVPDRGRAFNEQFF. CDR3 bases: TGTGCCACTACCGTGCCCGATCGCGGGAGGGCCTTCAATGAGCAGTTCTTC. The V call is TRBV7-9, the J call TRBJ2-1; 9 nucleotides align to TRBD2. Germline V CDR1 and CDR2: SEHNR, FQNEAQ (reference sequence). The CDR3 has 17 amino acids. V shed 10 bases, J shed 6 bases, and the junction held 19 bases outside the gene matches.

The V and J genes are TRBV27 and TRBJ2-7; TRBD2 matches at 9 bases. The CDR3 is 16 amino acids. The ends lost 2 bases at V and 3 bases at J; junction bases unmatched: 8. Per germline, CDR1 MNHEY and CDR2 SMNVEV (reference sequence). The CDR3 protein is CASSLGGGLADYEQYF. DNA of the CDR3: TGTGCCAGCAGTTTAGGTGGGGGACTAGCAGACTACGAGCAGTACTTC.

The J gene is TRBJ2-3, the V gene TRBV28; no firm D call. The germline V and J ends were trimmed by 2 bases and 2 bases, with 5 bases remaining between them. The CDR3 runs to 13 residues. Per the germline V gene, CDR1 is MDHEN and CDR2 is SYDVKM. CDR3 region: CASSLLTTDTQYF. The CDR3 DNA sequence: TGTGCCAGCAGTTTACTTACCACAGATACGCAGTATTTT.

This clone was recorded a few times. The CDR3 protein is CASSLEVGEGPGEQFF. CDR3 bases: TGTGCCAGCAGCCTAGAAGTGGGGGAGGGCCCCGGTGAGCAGTTCTTC. The chain has TRBV7-6 and TRBJ2-1, with 7 bases matching TRBD2. V trimming: 5 bases; J trimming: 9 bases; junction bases outside the gene matches: 16. The CDR3 loop spans 16 amino acids. CDR1 and CDR2 (germline): SGHVS, FNYEAQ.

V is TRBV30 and J is TRBJ1-2; 9 nucleotides line up with TRBD1. Germline CDR1 GTSNPN, CDR2 SVGIG (reference sequence). The CDR3 loop spans 18 amino acids. After removal of 2 bases from V and 0 bases from J, the junction contained 13 bases not matched to a gene. CDR3 sequence: CAWSTDWTGEIPNYGYTF. The CDR3 DNA is TGTGCCTGGAGTACCGATTGGACAGGGGAGATTCCTAACTATGGCTACACCTTC. The entire variable domain, with the rest obtained from reference TRBV30 and TRBJ1-2, is as follows: SQTIHQWPATLVQPVGSPLSLECTVEGTSNPNLYWYRQAAGRGLQLLFYSVGIGQISSEVPQNLSASRPQDRQFILSSKKLLLSDSGFYLCAWSTDWTGEIPNYGYTFGSGTRLTVV.

The CDR3 reads CASSLGKDGGASTDTQYF. The CDR3 DNA follows: TGTGCCAGCAGCTTAGGGAAGGATGGGGGGGCATCCACAGATACGCAGTATTTT. The chain recombines TRBV13 with TRBJ2-3; tentatively, D is TRBD2 (7 bases). The germline V gene encodes CDR1 PRHDT and CDR2 FYEKMQ (reference sequence). With 0 bases removed from V and 2 bases from J, the gap between germline ends came to 18 bases. The CDR3 is made up of 18 amino acids.

V gene TRBV19 combines with J gene TRBJ2-1; D may be TRBD2 (6 bases). V lost 3 bases and J 0 bases, leaving 9 bases between the germline ends. This CDR3 comprises 15 residues. CDR1 and CDR2 from the germline V gene are LNHDA and SQIVND (reference sequence). The CDR3 sequence is CASSIGGGSYNEQFF. In DNA form, the CDR3 reads TGTGCCAGTAGTATCGGGGGAGGCTCCTACAATGAGCAGTTCTTC.